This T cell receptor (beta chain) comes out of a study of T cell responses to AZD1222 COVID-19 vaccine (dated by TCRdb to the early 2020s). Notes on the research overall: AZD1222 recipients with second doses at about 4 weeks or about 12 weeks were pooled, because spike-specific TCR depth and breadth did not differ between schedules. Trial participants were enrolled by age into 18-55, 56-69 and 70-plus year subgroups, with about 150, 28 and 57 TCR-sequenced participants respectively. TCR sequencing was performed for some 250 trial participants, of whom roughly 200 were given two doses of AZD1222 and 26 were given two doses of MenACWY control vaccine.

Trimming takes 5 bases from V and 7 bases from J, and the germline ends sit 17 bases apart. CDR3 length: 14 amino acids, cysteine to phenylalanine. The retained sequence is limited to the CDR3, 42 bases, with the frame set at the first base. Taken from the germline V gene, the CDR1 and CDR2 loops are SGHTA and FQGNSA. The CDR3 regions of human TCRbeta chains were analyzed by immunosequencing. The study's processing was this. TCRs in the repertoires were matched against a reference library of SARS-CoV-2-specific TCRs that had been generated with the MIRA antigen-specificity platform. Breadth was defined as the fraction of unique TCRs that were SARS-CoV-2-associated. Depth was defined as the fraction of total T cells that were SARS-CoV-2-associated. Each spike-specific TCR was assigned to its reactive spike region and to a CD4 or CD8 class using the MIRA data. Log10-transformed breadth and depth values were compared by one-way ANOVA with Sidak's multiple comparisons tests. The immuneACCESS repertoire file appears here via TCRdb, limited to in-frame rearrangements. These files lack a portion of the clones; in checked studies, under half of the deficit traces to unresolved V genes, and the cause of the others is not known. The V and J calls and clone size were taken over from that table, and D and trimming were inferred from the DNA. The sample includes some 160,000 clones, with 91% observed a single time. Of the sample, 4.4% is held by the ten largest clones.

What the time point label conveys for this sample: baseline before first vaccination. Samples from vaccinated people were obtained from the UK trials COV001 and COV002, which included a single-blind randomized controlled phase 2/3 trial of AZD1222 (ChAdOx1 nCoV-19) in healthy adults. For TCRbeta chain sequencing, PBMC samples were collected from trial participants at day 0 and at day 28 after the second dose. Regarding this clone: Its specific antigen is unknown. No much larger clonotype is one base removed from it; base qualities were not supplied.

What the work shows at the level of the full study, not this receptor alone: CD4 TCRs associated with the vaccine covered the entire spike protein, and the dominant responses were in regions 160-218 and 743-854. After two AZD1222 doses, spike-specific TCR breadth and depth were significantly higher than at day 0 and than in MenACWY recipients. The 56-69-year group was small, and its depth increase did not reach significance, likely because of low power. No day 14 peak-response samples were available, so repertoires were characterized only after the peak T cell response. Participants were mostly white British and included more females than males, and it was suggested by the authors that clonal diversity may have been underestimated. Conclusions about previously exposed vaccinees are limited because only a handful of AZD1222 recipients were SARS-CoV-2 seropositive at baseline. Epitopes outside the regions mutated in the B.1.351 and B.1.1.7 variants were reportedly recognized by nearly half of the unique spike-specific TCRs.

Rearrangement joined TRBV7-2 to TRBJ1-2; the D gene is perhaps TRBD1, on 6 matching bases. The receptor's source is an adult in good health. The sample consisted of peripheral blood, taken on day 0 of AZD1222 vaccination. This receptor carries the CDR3 CASSTPAGGAGYTF. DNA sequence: TGTGCCAGCAGCACACCGGCGGGGGGGGCTGGCTACACCTTC.